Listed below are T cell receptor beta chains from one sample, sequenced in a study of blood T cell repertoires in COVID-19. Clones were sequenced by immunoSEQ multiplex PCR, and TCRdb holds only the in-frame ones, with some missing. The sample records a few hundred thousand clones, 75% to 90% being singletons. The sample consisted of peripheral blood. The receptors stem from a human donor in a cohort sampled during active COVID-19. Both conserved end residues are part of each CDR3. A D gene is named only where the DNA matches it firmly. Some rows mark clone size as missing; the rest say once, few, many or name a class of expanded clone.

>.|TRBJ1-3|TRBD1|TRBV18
CASSLRRDSSGNTIYF
TGTGCCAGCTCACTGCGGCGGGACAGCTCTGGAAACACCATATATTTT
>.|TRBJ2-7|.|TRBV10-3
CAISGRTATYEQYF
TGTGCCATCAGTGGAAGGACAGCGACCTACGAGCAGTACTTC
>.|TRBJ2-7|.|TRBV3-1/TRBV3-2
CASSQEGRVNEQYF
TGTGCCAGCAGCCAAGAAGGTCGGGTTAACGAGCAGTACTTC
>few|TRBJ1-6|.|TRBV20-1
CSARGASPLHF
TGCAGTGCTAGAGGGGCTTCACCCCTCCACTTT
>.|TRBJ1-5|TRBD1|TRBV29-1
CSVGDRVNQPQHF
TGCAGCGTTGGGGACAGGGTGAATCAGCCCCAGCATTTT
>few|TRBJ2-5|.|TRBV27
CASSSRGWWETQYF
TGTGCCAGCAGTTCTAGGGGATGGTGGGAGACCCAGTACTTC
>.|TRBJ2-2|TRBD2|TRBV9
CASSGTSGNTGELFF
TGTGCCAGCAGCGGGACTAGCGGGAACACCGGGGAGCTGTTTTTT
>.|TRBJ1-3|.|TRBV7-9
CASRSEEDFGNTIYF
TGTGCCAGCAGATCCGAAGAGGATTTTGGAAACACCATATATTTT
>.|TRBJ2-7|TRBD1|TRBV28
CASSSTGQGYYEQYF
TGTGCCAGCAGTTCAACCGGACAGGGGTATTACGAGCAGTACTTC
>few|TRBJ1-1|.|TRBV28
CGSIWQGGTEAFF
TGTGGGAGTATTTGGCAGGGAGGCACTGAAGCTTTCTTT
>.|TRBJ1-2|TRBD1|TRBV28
CASNQGGAKGYTF
TGTGCCAGCAATCAAGGGGGCGCGAAGGGCTACACCTTC
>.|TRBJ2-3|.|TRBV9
CASSVGSRGTQYF
TGTGCCAGCAGCGTAGGTAGCAGAGGTACGCAGTATTTT
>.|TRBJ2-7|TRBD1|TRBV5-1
CASSFLQGGTYEQYF
TGCGCCAGCAGCTTTCTACAGGGGGGCACCTACGAGCAGTACTTC
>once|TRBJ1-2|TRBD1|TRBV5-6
CASSLTGTGARGYTF
TGTGCCAGCAGCCTGACCGGGACAGGGGCGAGGGGCTACACCTTC
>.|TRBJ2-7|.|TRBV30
CAWSDNSYEQYF
TGTGCCTGGAGCGACAACTCCTACGAGCAGTACTTC
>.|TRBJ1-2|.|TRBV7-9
CASSFGGVDGYTF
TGTGCCAGCAGCTTTGGAGGGGTGGATGGCTACACCTTC
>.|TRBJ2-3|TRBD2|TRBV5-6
CASSQREGNTQYF
TGTGCCAGCAGCCAGCGGGAGGGAAATACGCAGTATTTT
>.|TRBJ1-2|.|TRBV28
CASSYGYGYTF
TGTGCCAGCAGTTACGGCTATGGCTACACCTTC
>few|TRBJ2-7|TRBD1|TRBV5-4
CASSVDRTYEQYF
TGTGCCAGCAGCGTGGACAGGACCTACGAGCAGTACTTC
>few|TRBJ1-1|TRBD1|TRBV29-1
CSATLTGRATEAFF
TGCAGCGCAACCCTGACAGGGCGCGCCACTGAAGCTTTCTTT
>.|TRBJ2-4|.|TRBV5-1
CASSLVRGLAKNIQYF
TGCGCCAGCAGCTTGGTACGAGGACTAGCCAAAAACATTCAGTACTTC
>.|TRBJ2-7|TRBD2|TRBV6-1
CASSEILAGHSEQYF
TGTGCCAGCAGTGAAATTCTAGCGGGACACTCCGAGCAGTACTTC
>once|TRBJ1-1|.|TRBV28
CASSWGTLVGAFF
TGTGCCAGCAGTTGGGGGACTCTGGTCGGGGCTTTCTTT
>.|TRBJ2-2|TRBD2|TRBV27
CASRRLAGAGELFF
TGTGCCAGCAGGAGACTAGCGGGAGCCGGGGAGCTGTTTTTT
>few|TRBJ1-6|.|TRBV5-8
CASTNRASPLHF
TGTGCCAGCACAAACAGGGCATCACCCCTCCACTTT
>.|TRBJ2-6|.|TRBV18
CASSPSSGANVLTF
TGTGCCAGCTCACCCTCCTCTGGGGCCAACGTCCTGACTTTC
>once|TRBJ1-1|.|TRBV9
CASSASWGGSAFF
TGTGCCAGCAGCGCTAGCTGGGGTGGTTCGGCTTTCTTT
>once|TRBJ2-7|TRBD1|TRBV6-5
CASRGTGEIYEQYF
TGTGCCAGCAGGGGGACAGGGGAAATCTACGAGCAGTACTTC
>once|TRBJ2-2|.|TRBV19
CASSPGTPRRTGELFF
TGTGCCAGTAGTCCCGGGACTCCTCGGAGAACCGGGGAGCTGTTTTTT
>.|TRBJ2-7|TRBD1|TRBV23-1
CASSQGQGCLEQYF
TGCGCCAGCAGTCAGGGACAGGGGTGTCTTGAGCAGTACTTC
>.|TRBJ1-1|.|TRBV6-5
CASSHPGGGNTEAFF
TGTGCCAGCAGCCATCCGGGAGGTGGGAACACTGAAGCTTTCTTT
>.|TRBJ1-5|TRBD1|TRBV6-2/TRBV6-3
CASSSTGGGNQPQHF
TGTGCCAGCAGTTCGACAGGGGGCGGGAATCAGCCCCAGCATTTT
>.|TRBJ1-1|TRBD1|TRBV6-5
CASKDRGFLAEAFF
TGTGCCAGCAAAGACAGGGGGTTCCTCGCTGAAGCTTTCTTT
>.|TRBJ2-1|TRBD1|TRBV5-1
CASSYGDRTNNEQFF
TGCGCCAGCAGCTATGGGGACAGGACCAACAATGAGCAGTTCTTC
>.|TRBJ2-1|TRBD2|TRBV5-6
CASSLDFGLAANEQFF
TGTGCCAGCAGCTTGGATTTTGGGCTAGCGGCCAATGAGCAGTTCTTC
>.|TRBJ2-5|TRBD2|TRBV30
CAWSPGTRAQYF
TGTGCCTGGAGTCCAGGGACTAGGGCCCAGTACTTC
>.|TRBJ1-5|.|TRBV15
CATSSPQGRRNQPQHF
TGTGCCACCAGCAGCCCACAGGGCCGCCGCAATCAGCCCCAGCATTTT
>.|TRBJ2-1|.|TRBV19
CASSLATSSNEQFF
TGTGCCAGTAGCTTAGCGACCTCTTCCAATGAGCAGTTCTTC
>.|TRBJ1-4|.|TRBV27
CASSLNLGEKLFF
TGTGCCAGCAGTTTAAACCTCGGGGAAAAACTGTTTTTT
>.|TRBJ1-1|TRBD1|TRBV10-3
CAISRGQLNTEAFF
TGTGCCATCAGTAGGGGACAGTTGAACACTGAAGCTTTCTTT
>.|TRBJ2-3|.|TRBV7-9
CASSFSSSSDTQYF
TGTGCCAGCAGCTTTTCCTCTAGCTCAGATACGCAGTATTTT
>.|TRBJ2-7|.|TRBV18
CASSPTGTNYYEQYF
TGTGCCAGCTCACCCACAGGGACTAACTATTACGAGCAGTACTTC
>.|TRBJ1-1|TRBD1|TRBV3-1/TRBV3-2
CASSQEKYRGTEAFF
TGTGCCAGCAGCCAAGAGAAGTACAGGGGCACTGAAGCTTTCTTT
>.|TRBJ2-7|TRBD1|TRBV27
CASRPPYRGKSSYEQYF
TGTGCCAGCAGACCTCCCTACAGGGGAAAGAGCTCCTACGAGCAGTACTTC
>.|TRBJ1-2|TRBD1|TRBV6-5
CASSPDRRNYGYTF
TGTGCCAGCAGTCCGGACAGGAGGAACTATGGCTACACCTTC
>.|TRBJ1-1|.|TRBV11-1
CASSHRQDKNTEAFF
TGTGCCAGCAGTCACAGACAGGACAAAAACACTGAAGCTTTCTTT
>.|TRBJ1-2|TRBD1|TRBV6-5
CASSYTGQGAGYTF
TGTGCCAGCAGTTACACCGGACAGGGGGCTGGCTACACCTTC
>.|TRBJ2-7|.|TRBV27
CASSSGLEQYF
TGTGCCAGCAGTTCCGGTCTGGAGCAGTACTTC
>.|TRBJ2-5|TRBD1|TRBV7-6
CASSLESARGETQYF
TGTGCCAGCAGCTTAGAGTCTGCCAGGGGGGAGACCCAGTACTTC
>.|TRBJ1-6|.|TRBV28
CASSLPGQGGNSPLHF
TGTGCCAGCAGTTTACCCGGCCAGGGAGGTAATTCACCCCTCCACTTT
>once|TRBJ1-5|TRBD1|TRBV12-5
CASGSIRDRLYSNQPQHF
TGTGCTAGTGGTTCCATCCGGGACAGATTATATAGCAATCAGCCCCAGCATTTT